The text below deals with one T cell receptor beta chain. Antigen: not known. Data came from immunoSEQ multiplex PCR; TCRdb stores just in-frame clones and leaves some out. The sample lists around 5,000 clones, approximately 86% occurring once. The data were obtained in a study of immune evolution from preneoplasia to lung adenocarcinoma. Study outcomes and limitations: Highest clonality occurred in KRAS-mutant, not EGFR-mutant or double wild-type, nodules.

The CDR3 contains 14 residues. Germline CDR1 reads MNHEY; CDR2 reads SVGAGI. Deletions cut 5 bases from V and 4 bases from J, with 11 bases between. The rearrangement links TRBV6-5 to TRBJ2-2; D is ambiguous. The clonotype originates from a person between 45 and 65 years old with lung adenocarcinoma. Sequencing was carried out using FFPE invasive lung adenocarcinoma tissue. CDR3 region: CASSPRRGTGELFF. The CDR3 nucleotides are TGTGCCAGCAGTCCCCGGAGAGGCACCGGGGAGCTGTTTTTT.